This TCR beta chain was identified in a study of siplizumab effects on memory and regulatory T cells. Whole-study results and caveats: The mapping of alloreactive clones to unstimulated subsets covered only a minor fraction of them. The average Treg-derived proportion among mappable alloreactive CD4+ clones was 65% to 75% with siplizumab versus 25% to 30% in controls.

Germline CDR1 and CDR2: SEHNR and FQNEAQ (reference sequence). This CDR3 is built from 14 residues. Trimming shortened V by 7 bases and J by 5 bases, and 18 bases separated the two germline ends. Details on this clone: Its antigen remains unknown.

Roughly 10^5 TCR templates underwent assay in each sample. Sequencing was performed with immunoSEQ multiplex PCR; in TCRdb, only in-frame clones are kept and a portion is missing. Counted here are 90,000 to 150,000 clones, approximately 92% occurring once; the ten biggest clones make up around 0.15%. Sequencing was performed on non-Treg CD4+ T cells sorted from blood. This clonotype was obtained from a human donor in good health. The V and J genes are TRBV7-9 and TRBJ2-7; D tentatively reads TRBD1 or TRBD2 (5 bases each). CDR3 residues: CASNFQGEVNEQYF. The CDR3 DNA follows: TGTGCCAGCAACTTCCAGGGAGAAGTCAACGAGCAGTACTTC.